These T cell receptor beta chains were read from a single sample in a study of cytomegalovirus exposure and HLA in healthy donors. Clones were sequenced by immunoSEQ multiplex PCR, and TCRdb holds only the in-frame ones, with some missing. The repertoire has about 200,000 clones, roughly 77% of them found once; the top ten carry more than 0.35%. Sequenced: PBMCs. The source of these receptors is a male donor in good health and CMV-seropositive. The CDR3 runs from the conserved cysteine through the conserved F or W. Each record gives: D gene, V gene, J gene, clone size, CDR3 protein, CDR3 DNA. The D gene is left open where the match is weak. Expanded clones get a size class; other rows say once, few or many, or leave the size out.

NA,TRBV7-9,TRBJ1-2,NA,CASSLAIGPQANYGYTF,TGTGCCAGCAGCTTAGCTATTGGGCCACAGGCTAACTATGGCTACACCTTC
NA,TRBV6-4,TRBJ2-1,few,CASRMWGDPKLSSYNEQFF,TGTGCCAGCAGAATGTGGGGGGACCCTAAATTAAGCTCCTACAATGAGCAGTTCTTC
NA,TRBV19,TRBJ1-3,NA,CASSQGGSGNTIYF,TGTGCCAGTAGCCAAGGCGGGTCTGGAAACACCATATATTTT
NA,TRBV5-8,TRBJ1-1,NA,CASSFRQRNTEAFF,TGTGCCAGCAGCTTTCGACAGAGAAACACTGAAGCTTTCTTT
TRBD2,TRBV5-1,TRBJ2-5,NA,CASSLAAGGTQYF,TGCGCCAGCAGCTTGGCCGCGGGGGGGACCCAGTACTTC
TRBD1,TRBV28,TRBJ1-2,NA,CASSLSQGAAGNYGYTF,TGTGCCAGCAGTTTATCCCAGGGGGCAGCGGGTAACTATGGCTACACCTTC
NA,TRBV6-6,TRBJ2-7,NA,CASRNRDSYEQYF,TGTGCCAGCAGGAACAGGGACTCCTACGAGCAGTACTTC
TRBD2,TRBV27,TRBJ2-5,NA,CASARTTPLAGGRETQYF,TGTGCCAGCGCCCGTACCACTCCTCTAGCGGGGGGGCGAGAGACCCAGTACTTC
NA,TRBV7-2,TRBJ1-2,NA,CASSLSRLDYGYTF,TGTGCCAGCAGCTTATCCAGGTTGGACTATGGCTACACCTTC
NA,TRBV27,TRBJ2-7,NA,CASRTPYEQYF,TGTGCCAGCCGGACTCCCTACGAGCAGTACTTC
TRBD1,TRBV6-1,TRBJ1-5,NA,CASSRGRAGNQPQHF,TGTGCCAGCAGCAGGGGGCGAGCGGGCAATCAGCCCCAGCATTTT
NA,TRBV4-1,TRBJ1-2,NA,CASSQGGGAVFYGYTF,TGCGCCAGCAGCCAAGGAGGAGGGGCCGTCTTCTATGGCTACACCTTC
NA,TRBV27,TRBJ1-5,once,CASSLFGGNQPQHF,TGTGCCAGCAGTTTATTCGGAGGGAATCAGCCCCAGCATTTT
NA,TRBV7-2,TRBJ1-4,NA,CASSPGLLRALFF,TGTGCCAGCAGCCCGGGACTCTTAAGAGCACTGTTTTTT
NA,TRBV21-1,TRBJ1-1,few,CASSRAGPRHEAFF,TGTGCCAGCAGCCGGGCAGGGCCCCGACATGAAGCTTTCTTT
NA,TRBV11-3,TRBJ2-2,NA,CASSPLPGDNTGELFF,TGTGCCAGCAGCCCCCTTCCCGGGGATAACACCGGGGAGCTGTTTTTT
NA,TRBV7-2,TRBJ2-2,NA,CASNLAGLADTGELFF,TGTGCCAGCAACTTAGCTGGTCTTGCGGACACCGGGGAGCTGTTTTTT
TRBD2,TRBV9,TRBJ2-3,once,CASSVERGTQYF,TGTGCCAGCAGCGTAGAGCGGGGTACGCAGTATTTT
NA,TRBV7-2,TRBJ2-7,NA,CASSQTRFGEQYF,TGTGCCAGCAGCCAGACTCGCTTTGGGGAGCAGTACTTC
TRBD1,TRBV6-5,TRBJ1-2,NA,CASRQQGAYGYTF,TGTGCCAGCAGGCAACAGGGGGCCTATGGCTACACCTTC
TRBD1,TRBV7-9,TRBJ1-4,NA,CASRDTGVTTNEKLFF,TGTGCCAGCAGGGATACAGGGGTTACAACTAATGAAAAACTGTTTTTT
NA,TRBV28,TRBJ1-2,NA,CASTLYLGGAAYGYTF,TGTGCCAGCACCTTATATCTAGGGGGAGCCGCCTATGGCTACACCTTC
TRBD2,TRBV28,TRBJ2-3,NA,CASRTSGFLTDTQYF,TGTGCCAGCAGAACTAGCGGTTTCCTCACAGATACGCAGTATTTT
TRBD2,TRBV5-4,TRBJ2-7,NA,CASSLAIASGRSYEQYF,TGTGCCAGCAGCTTGGCAATAGCTAGCGGGCGGTCCTACGAGCAGTACTTC
TRBD1,TRBV5-1,TRBJ2-1,NA,CASSPGTDNNEQFF,TGCGCCAGCAGCCCTGGGACAGACAACAATGAGCAGTTCTTC
NA,TRBV9,TRBJ1-2,NA,CASSAPGLVYGYTF,TGTGCCAGCAGCGCACCGGGATTAGTCTATGGCTACACCTTC
NA,TRBV27,TRBJ1-6,NA,CASRPLGQIAYNSPLHF,TGTGCCAGCCGCCCCCTTGGGCAGATTGCCTATAATTCACCCCTCCACTTT
NA,TRBV7-3,TRBJ2-2,once,CASSLGPGELFF,TGTGCCAGCAGCTTAGGCCCCGGGGAGCTGTTTTTT
NA,TRBV7-8,TRBJ2-7,NA,CASSLGAIYEQYF,TGTGCCAGCAGCTTGGGGGCAATCTACGAGCAGTACTTC
NA,TRBV4-2,TRBJ1-5,NA,CASSQPGNQPQHF,TGTGCCAGCAGCCAACCCGGGAATCAGCCCCAGCATTTT
NA,TRBV2,TRBJ2-5,NA,CASRPDLLETQYF,TGTGCCAGCAGACCCGACTTGCTAGAGACCCAGTACTTC